This T cell receptor beta chain was captured by sequencing in a study of T cell repertoires in cytomegalovirus infection. Turning to the study itself: Carrying CMV and the relevant HLA type showed in public TCR beta signatures. Whole-study findings and limits: Cumulative frequency (of public TCR beta family members) identified carriers of CMV plus the relevant HLA. HLA-C-restricted CMV clonotypes gave the most frequent clonotype in two of eight donors.

This clonotype was picked up many times. Its antigen is unknown. CDR1 is SGHTA, CDR2 FQGNSA, per germline. The CDR3 length is 16 residues. Trimming took off 5 bases at V and 3 bases at J, with 17 bases between the two ends. TCRdb reanalysed the reads using MiXCR and keeps one entry per CDR3 protein. This table has some 120,000 distinct CDR3 sequences, about a tenth appearing once. The clonotype originates from a human donor in good health (CMV status not recorded). Some clones in this sample may be carry-over from other donors' samples. The chain links TRBV7-2 to TRBJ2-1, with D possibly being TRBD2 (5 bases). The sequencing sample was made of PBMCs, sequenced either directly or after in vitro stimulation (not recorded which). The CDR3 DNA sequence: TGTGCCAGCAGCCCTCAAGCGGAGAAATTCTACAATGAGCAGTTCTTC. This encodes CASSPQAEKFYNEQFF.